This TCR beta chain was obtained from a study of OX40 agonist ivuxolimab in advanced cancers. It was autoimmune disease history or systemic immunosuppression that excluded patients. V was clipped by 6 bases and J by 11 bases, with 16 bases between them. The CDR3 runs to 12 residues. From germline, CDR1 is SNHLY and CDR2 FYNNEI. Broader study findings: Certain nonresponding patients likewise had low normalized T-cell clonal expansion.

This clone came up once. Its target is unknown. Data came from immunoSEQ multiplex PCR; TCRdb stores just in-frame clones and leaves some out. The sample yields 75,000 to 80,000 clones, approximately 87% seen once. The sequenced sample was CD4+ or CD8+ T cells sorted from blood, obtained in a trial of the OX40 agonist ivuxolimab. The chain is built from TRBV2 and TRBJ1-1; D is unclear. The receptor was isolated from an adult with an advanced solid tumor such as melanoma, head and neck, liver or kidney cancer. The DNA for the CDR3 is TGTGCCAGCAGGCAGGAGGGCGGTAGGGCTTTCTTT. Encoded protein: CASRQEGGRAFF.